This TCR beta chain derives from a study of cytomegalovirus exposure and HLA in healthy donors. About the research overall: Falling in the Caucasian-associated ancestry cluster were approximately 84% of under 450 genotyped donors. General study results and limits: One later analysis reportedly identified an Asian-associated ancestry cluster that showed fewer N-insertions than the approximately 710-donor mean.

To note about this clone: Its antigen remains unidentified.

The PCR made use of 60 Vbeta and 13 Jbeta primers. Clones were sequenced by immunoSEQ multiplex PCR, and TCRdb holds only the in-frame ones, with some missing. The table includes some 150,000 clones, roughly four fifths detected once. Per the germline V gene, CDR1 is LNHDA and CDR2 is SQIVND (reference sequence). V was pared by 2 bases and J by 7 bases, with 11 bases of the junction left unmatched. The CDR3 spans 16 residues. This TCR came from a male donor in good health and CMV-seronegative. This chain links TRBV19 with TRBJ1-2; 9 nucleotides align to TRBD1. Specimen: PBMCs. The CDR3 nucleotides read TGTGCCAGTAGTATATCGTCGGGACAGGGATTTGCTGGCTACACCTTC. Protein sequence: CASSISSGQGFAGYTF.